The sequence of this T cell receptor beta chain was determined in a study of T cell repertoires in cytomegalovirus infection. Overall study: Through public TCR beta signatures, both CMV infection and matching HLA type were indicated. Study results and limitations: Adding up the frequency of public TCR beta families identified people who carried CMV plus the relevant HLA. The study found HLA-C-restricted CMV-specific TCR beta clonotypes dominating the ex vivo response.

Using its own MiXCR run on the reads, TCRdb lists one record per CDR3 protein. This repertoire shows around 750,000 distinct CDR3 sequences, about 33% found once; its top ten account for approximately 13%. Points on this clonotype: Its antigen is not known. One end of the junction is discordant with germline, which a read error may explain.

This TCR was sampled from a human donor in good health (CMV status not recorded). Some clones in this sample may be carry-over from other donors' samples. The sample was cultured CD8+ T cells from PBMCs, taken from culture after CMV antigen stimulation.

Here the CDR3 reads CVSSLADRKHYGYTF. The DNA of the CDR3 is TGTGTCAGCAGCTTGGCGGACAGGAAACATTATGGCTACACCTTC. The chain links TRBV7-6 to TRBJ1-2; TRBD1 matches at 7 bases. The germline V gene has CDR1 SGHVS and CDR2 FNYEAQ. The CDR3 is 15 amino acids.